The 5 T cell receptor beta chains below all came from one sample that was sequenced in a study of cytomegalovirus exposure and HLA in healthy donors. This PCR relied on a set of 60 Vbeta primers and 13 Jbeta primers. The protocol was immunoSEQ multiplex PCR, while the TCRdb copy is restricted to in-frame clones and leaves out a portion. The table records about 190,000 clones, approximately 82% of them present only once. What was sequenced was PBMCs. The receptors were sampled from a woman aged 25 to 45 in good health and CMV-seronegative.

The genes are TRBV27 and TRBJ1-4; D unresolved. The germline V gene encodes CDR1 MNHEY and CDR2 SMNVEV (reference sequence). The CDR3 is made up of 14 amino acids. Trimming left V 5 bases short and J 5 bases short, with 12 bases between. CDR3 nucleotide sequence: TGTGCCAGCAGTCCCTCGCGGGTGAATGAAAAACTGTTTTTT. Protein product: CASSPSRVNEKLFF. The entire variable domain, with the rest obtained from reference TRBV27 and TRBJ1-4, is as follows: EAQVTQNPRYLITVTGKKLTVTCSQNMNHEYMSWYRQDPGLGLRQIYYSMNVEVTDKGDVPEGYKVSRKEKRNFPLILESPSPNQTSLYFCASSPSRVNEKLFFGSGTQLSVL.

The chain employs TRBV7-2 and TRBJ2-7; tentative D call: TRBD1 (6 bases). V dropped 1 base and J dropped 3 bases, with 10 bases sitting between them. The germline V gene encodes CDR1 SGHTA and CDR2 FQGNSA. This CDR3 has 14 residues. The DNA of the CDR3 is TGTGCCAGCAGCTTAGGCGGACAGAGCTACGAGCAGTACTTC. Translation gives CASSLGGQSYEQYF.

The CDR3 DNA reads as TGTGCCAGCAGTACCGGGAGGTCCAATCAGCCCCAGCATTTT. This codes for CASSTGRSNQPQHF. This chain uses TRBV6-6 with TRBJ1-5; the D is unclear. Germline V gene lookup returns CDR1 MNHNY and CDR2 SVGAGI (reference sequence). The CDR3 sequence is 14 residues long. V dropped 5 bases and J dropped 3 bases, with 11 bases sitting between them.

Written as DNA, the CDR3 is TGTGCCAGTAGTATGGGGGCAGGTACCGCCTACGAGCAGTACTTC. Its translation is CASSMGAGTAYEQYF. The V call is TRBV19, the J call TRBJ2-7; D may be TRBD1 (6 bases). This CDR3 is 15 amino acids long. V lost 3 bases, J lost 2 bases, and 14 bases lay in between. CDR1 and CDR2 from the germline V gene are LNHDA and SQIVND (reference sequence).

The chain links TRBV19 to TRBJ2-1, with 12 bases matching TRBD2. This CDR3 comprises 16 residues. Trimming removed 4 bases from V and 7 bases from J; junction bases left unmatched: 8. Germline CDR1 is LNHDA and CDR2 is SQIVND (reference sequence). CDR3 sequence reads: CASSTGLAGGQNEQFF. CDR3 nucleotide sequence: TGTGCCAGTAGTACTGGCCTAGCGGGAGGGCAGAATGAGCAGTTCTTC.